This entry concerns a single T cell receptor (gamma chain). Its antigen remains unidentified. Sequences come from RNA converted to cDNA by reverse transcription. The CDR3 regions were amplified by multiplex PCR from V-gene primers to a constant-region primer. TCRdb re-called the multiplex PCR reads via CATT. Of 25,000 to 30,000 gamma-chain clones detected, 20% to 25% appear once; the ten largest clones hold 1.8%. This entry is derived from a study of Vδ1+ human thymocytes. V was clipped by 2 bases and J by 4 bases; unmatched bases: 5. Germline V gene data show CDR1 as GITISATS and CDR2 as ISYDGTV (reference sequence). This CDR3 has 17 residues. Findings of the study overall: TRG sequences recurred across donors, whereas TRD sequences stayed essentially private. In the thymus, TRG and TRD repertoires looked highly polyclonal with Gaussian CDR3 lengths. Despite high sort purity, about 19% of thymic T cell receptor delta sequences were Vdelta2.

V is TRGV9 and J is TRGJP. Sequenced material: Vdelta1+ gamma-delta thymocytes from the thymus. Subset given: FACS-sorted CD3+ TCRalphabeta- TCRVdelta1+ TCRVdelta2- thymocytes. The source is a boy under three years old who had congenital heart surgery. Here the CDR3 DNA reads TGTGCCTTGTGGGAGGCAAACCAAGAGTTGGGCAAAAAAATCAAGGTATTT. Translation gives CALWEANQELGKKIKVF.